The sequence of this T cell receptor beta chain was determined in a study of Graves' ophthalmopathy and Graves' hyperthyroidism. Overall study results and limits: Its predictions of ophthalmopathy progression gave the model over 65% sensitivity and about 72% specificity.

Amplification targeted the TCR beta CDR3 regions, with RNA transcripts as the source material. HTBI-primed first-round RT-PCR preceded second-round multiplex PCR. MiXCR, applied by TCRdb to the multiplex PCR reads, yields one record per CDR3 protein. Of 400,000 to 450,000 distinct CDR3 sequences in the sample, approximately 21% were seen once. Patients were diagnosed from clinical symptoms, serum thyroxine, TRAb, thyroid ultrasound and orbital computed tomography. The PBMCs used were ones drawn from 9.5 to 10 ml of fresh peripheral blood. Trimming pared 3 bases from V and 1 base from J, leaving 10 bases between. The CDR3 spans 14 residues. Germline V gives CDR1 SGDLS, CDR2 YYNGEE. Points on this clonotype: The antigen is undetermined.

The source material was peripheral blood. The chain combines TRBV9 with TRBJ1-1; D remains ambiguous. This clonotype was sampled from a woman aged 18-29 years with stable Graves' hyperthyroidism. CDR3: CASSEAQANTEAFF. For the CDR3, the DNA is TGTGCCAGCAGCGAAGCCCAGGCGAACACTGAAGCTTTCTTT.